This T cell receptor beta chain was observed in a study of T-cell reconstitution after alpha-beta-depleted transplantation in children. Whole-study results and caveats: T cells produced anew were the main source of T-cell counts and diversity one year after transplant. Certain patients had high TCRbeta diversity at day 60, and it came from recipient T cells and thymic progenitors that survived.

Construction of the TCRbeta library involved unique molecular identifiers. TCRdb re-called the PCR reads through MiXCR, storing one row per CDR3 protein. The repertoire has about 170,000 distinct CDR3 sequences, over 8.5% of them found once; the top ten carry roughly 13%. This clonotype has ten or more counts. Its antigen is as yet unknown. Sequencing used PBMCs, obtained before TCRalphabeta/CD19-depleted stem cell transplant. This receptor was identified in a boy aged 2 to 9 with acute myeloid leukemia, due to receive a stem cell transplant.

CDR3 bases: TGTGCCAGCAGCCTAACCCATGCCTACAGGGTCGATGAAGGCTACACCTTC. The encoded protein is CASSLTHAYRVDEGYTF. This rearrangement joins TRBV4-2 to TRBJ1-2; TRBD1 is a possible D gene (6 bases). Trimming pared 4 bases from V and 8 bases from J, leaving 26 bases between. Germline CDR1 reads LGHNA; CDR2 reads YNFKEQ. The CDR3 consists of 17 residues.